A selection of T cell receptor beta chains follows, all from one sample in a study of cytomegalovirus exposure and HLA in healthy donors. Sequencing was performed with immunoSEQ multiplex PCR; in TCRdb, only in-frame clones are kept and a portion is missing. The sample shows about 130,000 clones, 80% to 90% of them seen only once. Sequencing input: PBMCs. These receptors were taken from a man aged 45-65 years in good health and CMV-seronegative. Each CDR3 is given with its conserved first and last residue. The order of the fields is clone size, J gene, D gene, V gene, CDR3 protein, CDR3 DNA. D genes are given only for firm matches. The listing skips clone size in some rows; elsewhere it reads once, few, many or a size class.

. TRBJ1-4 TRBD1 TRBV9 CASSLRTGANEKLFF TGTGCCAGCAGCTTACGGACAGGGGCGAATGAAAAACTGTTTTTT
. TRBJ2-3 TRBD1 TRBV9 CASSPTGAPDTQYF TGTGCCAGCAGCCCCACAGGGGCCCCAGATACGCAGTATTTT
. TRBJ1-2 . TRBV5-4 CASSTTAGTYGYTF TGTGCCAGCAGCACAACGGCCGGGACATATGGCTACACCTTC
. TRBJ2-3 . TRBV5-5 CASRLPGSTDTQYF TGTGCCAGCCGCCTCCCGGGTAGCACAGATACGCAGTATTTT
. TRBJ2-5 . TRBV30 CAWSLGGTVGTQYF TGTGCCTGGTCCCTAGGGGGGACAGTGGGGACCCAGTACTTC
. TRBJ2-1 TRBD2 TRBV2 CATQPTSGSYNEQFF TGTGCCACCCAGCCGACTAGCGGGTCCTACAATGAGCAGTTCTTC
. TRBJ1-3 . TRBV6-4 CARRSRREVLSGNTIYF TGTGCCAGACGCTCGCGGAGGGAGGTACTCTCTGGAAACACCATATATTTT
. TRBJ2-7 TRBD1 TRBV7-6 CASSLRIRYVQGAGMDEQYF TGTGCCAGCAGCTTACGAATCCGATATGTACAGGGGGCCGGTATGGACGAGCAGTACTTC
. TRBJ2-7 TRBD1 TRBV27 CASSLSGQGFLYEQYF TGTGCCAGCAGTTTATCGGGACAGGGGTTCCTCTACGAGCAGTACTTC
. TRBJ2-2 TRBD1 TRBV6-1 CASRGQGAIPGELFF TGTGCCAGCAGGGGACAGGGGGCGATCCCCGGGGAGCTGTTTTTT
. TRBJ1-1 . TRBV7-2 CASSLGGRYTEAFF TGTGCCAGCAGCTTAGGGGGCCGATACACTGAAGCTTTCTTT
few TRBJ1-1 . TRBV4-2 CASSQLRGYTEAFF TGTGCCAGCAGCCAACTTAGGGGCTACACTGAAGCTTTCTTT
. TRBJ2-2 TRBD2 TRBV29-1 CSVVSGGMNTGELFF TGCAGCGTTGTTTCGGGGGGAATGAACACCGGGGAGCTGTTTTTT
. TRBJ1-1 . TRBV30 CAWSVQGMAFF TGTGCCTGGAGTGTACAGGGAATGGCTTTCTTT
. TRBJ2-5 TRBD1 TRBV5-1 CASSLADRGLGETQYF TGCGCCAGCAGCTTGGCCGACAGGGGGCTGGGAGAGACCCAGTACTTC
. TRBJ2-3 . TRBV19 CASKTANTDTQYF TGTGCCAGTAAGACAGCTAATACAGATACGCAGTATTTT
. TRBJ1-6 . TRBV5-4 CASSLQGYNSPLHF TGTGCCAGCAGCTTACAGGGTTATAATTCACCCCTCCACTTT
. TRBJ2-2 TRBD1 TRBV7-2 CASRTGVGAGELFF TGTGCCAGCAGGACAGGGGTGGGGGCCGGTGAGCTGTTTTTT
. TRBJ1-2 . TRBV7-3 CASSPTPDSGGYTF TGTGCCAGCAGCCCGACTCCGGACAGCGGTGGCTACACCTTC
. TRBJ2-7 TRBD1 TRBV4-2 CASSQGTGIYEQYF TGTGCCAGCAGCCAGGGGACAGGGATCTACGAGCAGTACTTC
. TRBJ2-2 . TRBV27 CASSFSTGELFF TGTGCCAGCAGTTTTAGCACCGGGGAGCTGTTTTTT
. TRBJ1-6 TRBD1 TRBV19 CASSIAAGQGGSPLHF TGTGCCAGTAGTATAGCGGCGGGACAGGGTGGATCACCCCTCCACTTT
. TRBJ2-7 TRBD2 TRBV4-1 CASSQLPGLAGAGLDEQYF TGCGCCAGCAGCCAGCTCCCGGGACTAGCGGGGGCTGGGTTAGACGAGCAGTACTTC
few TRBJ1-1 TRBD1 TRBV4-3 CASSLGQFTEAFF TGCGCCAGCAGCCTGGGACAGTTCACTGAAGCTTTCTTT
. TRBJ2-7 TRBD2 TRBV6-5 CASSYGASGGAYEQYF TGTGCCAGCAGTTACGGGGCTAGCGGGGGAGCCTACGAGCAGTACTTC
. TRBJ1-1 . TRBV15 CATSRGQTPNTEAFF TGTGCCACCAGCAGAGGGCAGACACCAAACACTGAAGCTTTCTTT
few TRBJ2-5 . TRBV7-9 CASSFPGQETQYF TGTGCCAGCAGCTTTCCCGGCCAAGAGACCCAGTACTTC
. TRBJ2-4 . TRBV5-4 CASSLDRSSGAKTYF TGTGCCAGCAGCTTGGACAGGTCCAGTGGAGCCAAAACATACTTC
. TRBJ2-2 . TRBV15 CATRQGGRTGELFF TGTGCCACTCGGCAGGGGGGCCGCACCGGGGAGCTGTTTTTT
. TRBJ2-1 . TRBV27 CASSFAGRSYNEQFF TGTGCCAGCAGTTTCGCGGGGCGCTCCTACAATGAGCAGTTCTTC
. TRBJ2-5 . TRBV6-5 CASSYRETQYF TGTGCCAGCAGTTACCGGGAGACCCAGTACTTC
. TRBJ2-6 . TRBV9 CASSVTIPGTGVDVLTF TGTGCCAGCAGCGTAACGATACCAGGAACCGGGGTAGACGTCCTGACTTTC
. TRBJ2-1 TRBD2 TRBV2 CASSEATGLALYNEQFF TGTGCCAGCAGTGAAGCTACCGGACTAGCGCTCTACAATGAGCAGTTCTTC
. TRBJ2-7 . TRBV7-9 CASQTGRGSYEQYF TGTGCCAGCCAGACAGGAAGGGGATCCTACGAGCAGTACTTC
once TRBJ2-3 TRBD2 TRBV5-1 CASSSSGGGPDTQYF TGCGCCAGCAGCTCTAGCGGGGGGGGCCCAGATACGCAGTATTTT
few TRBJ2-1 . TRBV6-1 CASSALSIEQFF TGTGCCAGCAGTGCTTTGTCTATAGAGCAGTTCTTC
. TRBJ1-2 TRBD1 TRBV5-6 CASSGRDRSTYGYTF TGTGCCAGCAGCGGGCGGGACAGATCAACCTATGGCTACACCTTC
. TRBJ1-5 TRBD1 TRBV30 CAWSRGPHSNQPQHF TGTGCCTGGAGCAGGGGGCCTCATAGCAATCAGCCCCAGCATTTT
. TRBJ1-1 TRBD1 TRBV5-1 CASSPQGASTEAFF TGCGCCAGCAGCCCACAGGGGGCTAGCACTGAAGCTTTCTTT
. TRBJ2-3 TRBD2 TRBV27 CASTSSGGTQYF TGTGCCAGCACCTCCTCGGGGGGTACGCAGTATTTT
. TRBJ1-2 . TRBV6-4 CASNWRRYTF TGTGCCAGCAACTGGCGGCGCTACACCTTC
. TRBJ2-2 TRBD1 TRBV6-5 CASRWDRVTGELFF TGTGCCAGCAGATGGGACAGGGTCACCGGGGAGCTGTTTTTT
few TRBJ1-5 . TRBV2 CASKEQYDQPQHF TGTGCCAGCAAGGAACAGTATGATCAGCCCCAGCATTTT
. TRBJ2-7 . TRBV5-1 CASRLTESSYEQYF TGCGCCAGCAGGCTGACAGAGAGCTCCTACGAGCAGTACTTC
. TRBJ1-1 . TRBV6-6 CASSTALSTEAFF TGTGCCAGCAGTACCGCATTGAGCACTGAAGCTTTCTTT
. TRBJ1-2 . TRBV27 CASSLGMTDYGYTF TGTGCCAGCAGCTTGGGGATGACAGACTATGGCTACACCTTC
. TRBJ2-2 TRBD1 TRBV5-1 CASSRDRGTGELFF TGCGCCAGCAGCCGGGACAGGGGAACCGGGGAGCTGTTTTTT
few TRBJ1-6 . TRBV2 CASSEDSLGALHF TGTGCCAGCAGTGAGGACAGCCTGGGGGCCCTCCACTTT
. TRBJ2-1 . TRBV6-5 CASSYYKNNEQFF TGTGCCAGCAGTTACTATAAAAACAATGAGCAGTTCTTC
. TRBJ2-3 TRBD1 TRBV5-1 CASSLTGTDTDTQYF TGCGCCAGCAGCCTAACCGGGACAGACACAGATACGCAGTATTTT
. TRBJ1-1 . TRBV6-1 CASRSRTDYFEAFF TGTGCCAGCAGGTCAAGGACAGACTACTTTGAAGCTTTCTTT
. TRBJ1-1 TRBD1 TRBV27 CASSLRPRDRNTEAFF TGTGCCAGCAGTTTACGACCACGGGACAGGAACACTGAAGCTTTCTTT
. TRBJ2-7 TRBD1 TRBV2 CATIPLLIGTGGPDEQYF TGTGCCACAATCCCCCTCCTTATTGGGACAGGCGGTCCGGACGAGCAGTACTTC
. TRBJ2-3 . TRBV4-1 CASSQAHREPQYF TGCGCCAGCAGCCAAGCGCACAGGGAGCCGCAGTATTTT
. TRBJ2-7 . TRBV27 CASSYRVSYEQYF TGTGCCAGCAGTTACAGGGTCTCCTACGAGCAGTACTTC
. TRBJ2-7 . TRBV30 CAWSVKYEGDEQYF TGTGCCTGGAGTGTAAAGTATGAAGGGGACGAGCAGTACTTC
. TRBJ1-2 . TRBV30 CAWSRGGINYGYTF TGTGCCTGGTCCCGCGGAGGGATTAACTATGGCTACACCTTC
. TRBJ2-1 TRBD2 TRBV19 CASSMKLAGNEQFF TGTGCCAGTAGTATGAAACTAGCGGGAAATGAGCAGTTCTTC